These 2 T cell receptor beta chains originate from one sample sequenced in a study of T cells in women clearing cervical HPV infection. TCRdb's table, derived via immunoSEQ multiplex PCR, lists solely in-frame clones and lacks some. The sample totals 25,000 to 30,000 clones. Material: blood buffy coat. These receptor sequences come from a woman aged 18 to 69 with a cervical HPV16 infection that either progressed to CIN3+ or cleared (not recorded which).

The part of the CDR3 DNA that was read is TGCAGTGCGAGACTAGTGGCCGAGACC. As protein: CSARLVAET. The CDR3, in full, reads CSARLVAETQYF. J is TRBJ2-5 and V is TRBV20-1; D is perhaps TRBD2 (6 bases). The read stops 3 residues short of the end of the CDR3; the missing end is completed from the germline J gene. This CDR3 has 12 residues. Germline V gene data show CDR1 as DFQATT and CDR2 as SNEGSKA (reference sequence). V was trimmed by 6 bases and J by 5 bases, leaving 13 bases between them.

Comment on this clone: Coverage ceases 3 residues before the CDR3 finishes, and the germline J gene fills in the end. The genes are TRBV6-2 or TRBV6-3 and TRBJ2-1, with 10 bases aligning to TRBD2. The germline gives CDR1 MNHEY, CDR2 SVGEGT. The CDR3 is 16 residues long. After removal of 4 bases from V and 8 bases from J, the junction contained 11 bases not matched to a gene. CDR3 sequence reads: CASSSWASGSQDEQFF. The sequenced part of the CDR3 DNA is TGTGCCAGCAGTTCCTGGGCTAGCGGGAGTCAAGATGAG.